This passage covers 15 T cell receptor beta chains from one sample sequenced in a study of glioma-infiltrating T cells. The iRepertoire nested amplicon-rescue multiplex PCR amplified TCR alpha and beta CDR3s from RNA. MiXCR was run by TCRdb on the multiplex PCR reads, yielding one entry per CDR3 protein. The repertoire holds about 190,000 distinct CDR3 sequences, with approximately 30% as singletons. Sequencing was done on a sample of glioma tissue, nonneoplastic brain tissue, or PBMCs (not recorded which). Receptors were obtained from a human donor with low-grade glioma or glioblastoma, undergoing nonglioma brain surgery, or in good health (not recorded which).

This clonotype came up many times. V usage is TRBV4-1 and J usage is TRBJ2-1; no definite D call. Germline-derived CDR1 and CDR2 are MGHRA and YSYEKL. V was shortened by 0 bases and J by 8 bases, with 8 bases between the two germline ends. There are 13 residues in the CDR3. CDR3 in DNA: TGCGCCAGCAGCCAAGATACGGGCTATGAGCAGTTCTTC. It encodes CASSQDTGYEQFF.

This clonotype appeared a single time. The chain is built from TRBV7-2 and TRBJ2-3; no clear D. Looked up from germline, CDR1 is SGHTA and CDR2 is FQGNSA. The V end was cut by 7 bases, the J end by 0 bases, with 5 bases between. The CDR3 consists of 12 residues. The CDR3 protein is CASISSTDTQYF. CDR3 nucleotides: TGTGCCAGCATCTCAAGCACAGATACGCAGTATTTT. The entire variable domain, with the rest obtained from reference TRBV7-2 and TRBJ2-3, is as follows: GAGVSQSPSNKVTEKGKDVELRCDPISGHTALYWYRQSLGQGLEFLIYFQGNSAPDKSGLPSDRFSAERTGGSVSTLTIQRTQQEDSAVYLCASISSTDTQYFGPGTRLTVL.

CDR3 sequence reads: CSALGTSGILYEQYF. The CDR3 DNA is TGCAGTGCCCTTGGGACTAGCGGAATACTCTACGAGCAGTACTTC. The rearrangement links TRBV20-1 to TRBJ2-7; the match to TRBD2 covers 11 bases. The germline gives CDR1 DFQATT, CDR2 SNEGSKA (reference sequence). J gave up 3 bases and V 6 bases, and 10 bases lay outside the gene matches. The CDR3 consists of 15 residues.

The chain links TRBV3-1 to TRBJ2-4; D not certain. This CDR3 has 16 amino acids. The germline V gene has CDR1 LGHDT and CDR2 YNNKEL (reference sequence). Trimming cost V 4 bases and J 13 bases, with 26 bases left between them. The CDR3: CASSPGWPLSYNEQYF. The CDR3 nucleotides read TGTGCCAGCAGCCCCGGTTGGCCGTTATCCTACAATGAGCAGTACTTC. Drawing the rest from reference TRBV3-1 and TRBJ2-4, the complete variable domain is DTAVSQTPKYLVTQMGNDKSIKCEQNLGHDTMYWYKQDSKKFLKIMFSYNNKELIINETVPNRFSPKSPDKAHLNLHINSLELGDSAVYFCASSPGWPLSYNEQYFGAGTRLSVL.

The chain couples TRBV6-5 to TRBJ2-1; TRBD2 agrees at 10 bases. Germline CDR1 and CDR2: MNHEY and SVGAGI. The trim removed 4 bases at V and 7 bases at J, leaving 7 bases unmatched. The CDR3 totals 15 residues. CDR3 sequence: CASSSLAGKRNEQFF. The CDR3 coding sequence is TGTGCCAGCAGTTCACTAGCGGGAAAGAGGAATGAGCAGTTCTTC.

In this sample, this clonotype turned up many times. The genes are TRBV27 and TRBJ1-1, with 7 positions matching TRBD1. Germline V CDR1 and CDR2: MNHEY, SMNVEV (reference sequence). CDR3 length: 14 amino acids. V lost 0 bases to trimming and J lost 5 bases; unmatched junction nucleotides: 3. CDR3 in amino acids: CASSLSGGQTEAFF. DNA for the CDR3: TGTGCCAGCAGTTTATCAGGGGGACAGACTGAAGCTTTCTTT.

The sample holds many counts of this clonotype. The rearrangement uses TRBV4-1 and TRBJ2-1; weak D call: TRBD2 (6 bases). The V end lost 1 base, the J end lost 4 bases, and 14 bases lay between the germline ends. The V gene's germline CDR1 is MGHRA and CDR2 YSYEKL. The CDR3 contains 16 residues. The CDR3, as DNA: TGCGCCAGCAGCCAAGGGGTAGCGGCGCGATACAATGAGCAGTTCTTC. Its protein is CASSQGVAARYNEQFF.

The rearrangement joins TRBV6-9 to TRBJ2-1; 13 nucleotides agree with TRBD2. V trimming: 9 bases; J trimming: 1 base; junction bases outside the gene matches: 3. The CDR3 is 15 residues long. Germline V gene data show CDR1 as MNHGY and CDR2 as SVAAGI. The CDR3 sequence: CARRTSGRSYNEQFF. The DNA for the CDR3 is TGTGCCAGGCGGACTAGCGGGAGATCCTACAATGAGCAGTTCTTC.

This clonotype occurred a few times. This chain connects TRBV19 to TRBJ1-1; possibly TRBD1 for D (5 bases). Trimming cost V 5 bases and J 5 bases, with 15 bases left between them. The CDR3 extends over 14 amino acids. The germline V gene has CDR1 LNHDA and CDR2 SQIVND (reference sequence). CDR3 sequence: CASSRYRDGTEAFF. CDR3 DNA sequence: TGTGCCAGTAGTCGGTACCGGGACGGTACTGAAGCTTTCTTT.

The chain joins TRBV12-3 or TRBV12-4 to TRBJ2-1; no definite D call. Trimming pared 6 bases from V and 4 bases from J, leaving 7 bases between. The CDR3 sequence is 12 residues long. CDR3 amino acids: CASSLIYNEQFF. DNA for the CDR3: TGTGCCAGCAGCCTGATATACAATGAGCAGTTCTTC.

This clonotype was counted ten times or more. A read error may account for a junction end that differs from germline. The rearrangement joins TRBV5-1 to TRBJ2-3; D is possibly TRBD1 or TRBD2 (5 bases each). This CDR3 contains 14 residues. Germline CDR1 and CDR2: SGHRS and YFSETQ. The CDR3 coding sequence is TGTGCCAGCAGCTTGGGGCTAGCCACAGATACGCAGTATTTT. The encoded protein is CASSLGLATDTQYF.

Many counts were recorded for this clonotype. The V call is TRBV5-1, the J call TRBJ2-7; 9 bases agree with TRBD1. Trimming took 3 bases from V and 6 from J; bases not matched to a gene: 7. The V gene's germline CDR1 is SGHRS and CDR2 YFSETQ. The CDR3 extends over 14 amino acids. CDR3: CASSSGQGGLEQYF. The CDR3 coding sequence is TGCGCCAGCAGCTCGGGACAGGGAGGACTCGAGCAGTACTTC.

As regards this clonotype: One junction end does not reproduce the germline sequence, and a read error may be involved. The rearrangement joins TRBV4-1 to TRBJ1-6; D perhaps matches TRBD1 (5 bases). Germline V gene data show CDR1 as MGHRA and CDR2 as YSYEKL. CDR3 length: 16 residues. Here the CDR3 reads CASRDPIGTVYSTLHF. CDR3 nucleotides: TGCGCCAGCAGAGATCCGATCGGGACCGTCTATTCAACCCTCCACTTT.

Note on this clonotype: This could be a read error, since a much larger clone is one nucleotide away. Since the CDR3 does not end with the conserved phenylalanine or tryptophan, this likely comes from a read error. V usage is TRBV11-1 and J usage is TRBJ2-7, with 12 bases matching TRBD2. The CDR3 loop spans 14 amino acids. V dropped 5 bases and J dropped 6; count of bases not matched to a gene: 5. Per the germline V gene, CDR1 is SGHAT and CDR2 is FQDESV (reference sequence). The CDR3 DNA sequence: TGTGCCAGCAGCGAGACTAGCGGGAGAGTCGAGCAGTACCTC. Encoded protein: CASSETSGRVEQYL.

Many counts were recorded for this clonotype. This chain connects TRBV6-1 to TRBJ1-1; the match to TRBD1 covers 11 bases. Germline V gene data show CDR1 as MNHNS and CDR2 as SASEGT. The V gene end was trimmed by 5 bases and the J gene end by 5 bases; junction bases not matched to a gene: 7. The CDR3 spans 15 residues. The CDR3 DNA is TGTGCCAGCAGTATGGACAGGGGGCGGATAACTGAAGCTTTCTTT. Translation: CASSMDRGRITEAFF.